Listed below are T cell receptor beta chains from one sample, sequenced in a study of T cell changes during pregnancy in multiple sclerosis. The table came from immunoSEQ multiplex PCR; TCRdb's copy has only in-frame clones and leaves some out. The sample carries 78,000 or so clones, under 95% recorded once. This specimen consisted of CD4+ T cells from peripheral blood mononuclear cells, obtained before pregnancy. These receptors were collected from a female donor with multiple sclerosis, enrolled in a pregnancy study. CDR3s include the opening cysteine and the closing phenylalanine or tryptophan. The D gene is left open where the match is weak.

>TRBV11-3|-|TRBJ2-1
TGTGCCAGCAGCTTAGATTTTAGAAATGAGCAGTTCTTC
CASSLDFRNEQFF
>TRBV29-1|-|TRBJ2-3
TGCAGCGTTTCGGGGTTCGCGGCGGGTGGCACAGATACGCAGTATTTT
CSVSGFAAGGTDTQYF
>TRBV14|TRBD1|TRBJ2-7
TGTGCCAGCAGCCAGCGGACAGGGGTGCTTTCGTACGAGCAGTACTTC
CASSQRTGVLSYEQYF
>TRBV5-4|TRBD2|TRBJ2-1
TGTGCCAGCAGCTTGTTGTCTTTGGCTAGCGGGAGCAATGAGCAGTTCTTC
CASSLLSLASGSNEQFF
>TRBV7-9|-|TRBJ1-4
TGTGCCAGCAGCCCCACCGGGGTTTCTGAAAAACTGTTTTTT
CASSPTGVSEKLFF
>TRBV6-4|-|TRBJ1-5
TGTGCCAGCAGTGACATCCGAGCTCATAGCAATCAGCCCCAGCATTTT
CASSDIRAHSNQPQHF
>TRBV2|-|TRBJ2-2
TGTGCCAGCAGTGAAACAGGGTCGGTGACCGGGGAGCTGTTTTTT
CASSETGSVTGELFF
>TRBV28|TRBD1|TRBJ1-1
TGTGCCAGCAGTCCCTCCGATAAGGGGGCCGACACTGAAGCTTTCTTT
CASSPSDKGADTEAFF
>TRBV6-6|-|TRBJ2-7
TGTGCCAGCGAGGGGGGACAGCTCTACGAGCAGTACTTC
CASEGGQLYEQYF
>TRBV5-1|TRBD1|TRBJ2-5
TGCGCCAGCAGCTTGGCTGCAGGGGGCAGGGTGACCCAGTACTTC
CASSLAAGGRVTQYF